This is a list of T cell receptor beta chains from one sample in a study of blood T cell repertoires in COVID-19. Some clones are missing from TCRdb's copy, which holds only in-frame ones; the method was immunoSEQ multiplex PCR. The sample has a few hundred thousand clones; roughly 89% are singletons. Sequencing used PBMCs or T cells enriched from blood (not recorded which). These TCRs come from a man aged 25 to 45 who had been exposed to COVID-19. Each CDR3 is given with its conserved first and last residue. The order of the fields is D gene, J gene, clone size, V gene, CDR3 DNA, CDR3 protein. The D gene is left open where the match is weak. Size values are once, few and many counts, or a class for expanded clones, and some rows have none.

>TRBD1|TRBJ2-1|once|TRBV3-1/TRBV3-2
TGTGCCAGCAGCCAAGAAGTGGGTGTAGGGGGCTTAGAGCAGTTCTTC
CASSQEVGVGGLEQFF
>-|TRBJ1-2|-|TRBV3-1/TRBV3-2
TGTGCCAGCAGCCAAGGCACATCCCGCTATGGCTACACCTTC
CASSQGTSRYGYTF
>TRBD1|TRBJ1-1|-|TRBV10-3
TGTGCCATCAGCACGGGACAGGGACGGACTGAAGCTTTCTTT
CAISTGQGRTEAFF
>TRBD2|TRBJ2-3|-|TRBV25-1
TGTGCCAGCAGTGAGGCGGGGGGGCTGGCAGATACGCAGTATTTT
CASSEAGGLADTQYF
>-|TRBJ1-6|-|TRBV9
TGTGCCAGCAGCTCTACAGGGTTTGGATCACCCCTCCACTTT
CASSSTGFGSPLHF
>-|TRBJ2-5|few|TRBV20-1
TGCAGTGCTAGTATGGCAGGGTTAACCCAGTACTTC
CSASMAGLTQYF
>TRBD1|TRBJ2-2|-|TRBV6-5
TGTGCCAGCAGCTACAGGGGTTGGGACACCGGGGAGCTGTTTTTT
CASSYRGWDTGELFF
>TRBD1|TRBJ2-2|once|TRBV11-2
TGTGCCAGCAGCTTAGTAGGGGGCGCCGGCACCGGGGAGCTGTTTTTT
CASSLVGGAGTGELFF
>-|TRBJ1-1|-|TRBV5-6
TGTGCCAGCAGCTTGTGGGGGCTTGAAGCTTTCTTT
CASSLWGLEAFF
>TRBD1|TRBJ1-2|-|TRBV5-6
TGTGCCAGCAGCCCCATCAACCCGGGACAGGTGTTTGGCTACACCTTC
CASSPINPGQVFGYTF
>TRBD2|TRBJ2-3|-|TRBV7-8
TGTGCCAGCAGCCAGCTAGCGGGGCTTAGCACAGATACGCAGTATTTT
CASSQLAGLSTDTQYF
>-|TRBJ1-2|-|TRBV5-6
TGTGCCAGCAGCTTGAGGGACACAACCCTCTATGGCTACACCTTC
CASSLRDTTLYGYTF
>TRBD2|TRBJ2-1|once|TRBV18
TGTGCCAGCTCTCCCAGAAGCGGGGGGGCCGGTGATGAGCAGTTCTTC
CASSPRSGGAGDEQFF
>TRBD2|TRBJ2-3|few|TRBV11-2
TGTGCCAGCGCCCTAGCCAGCGGGGGGTTCACAGATACGCAGTATTTT
CASALASGGFTDTQYF
>-|TRBJ2-1|-|TRBV2
TGTGCCAGCAACGCGGCCCGCACCCTTGCTAATGAGCAGTTCTTC
CASNAARTLANEQFF
>-|TRBJ2-2|-|TRBV9
TGTGCCAGCAGCCCCAACAAAGGCAGTCCTCCGGGCACCGGGGAGCTGTTTTTT
CASSPNKGSPPGTGELFF
>-|TRBJ1-1|-|TRBV2
TGTGCCAGCACCCTAACAGGGAGCATGAACACTGAAGCTTTCTTT
CASTLTGSMNTEAFF
>TRBD1|TRBJ1-6|-|TRBV5-1
TGCGCCAGCAGCTGGGAACAGGGGGCACCCCTCCACTTT
CASSWEQGAPLHF
>TRBD1|TRBJ1-2|-|TRBV4-1
TGCGCCAGCAGCCACCGGACAGGGGGGAACTATGGCTACACCTTC
CASSHRTGGNYGYTF
>TRBD1|TRBJ1-5|-|TRBV19
TGTGCCAGTAGCCGGGACAGAGACTTTAGCAATCAGCCCCAGCATTTT
CASSRDRDFSNQPQHF
>-|TRBJ2-3|-|TRBV7-3
TGTGCCAGCAGCTTAACCGAGGCACTTACTGATACGCAGTATTTT
CASSLTEALTDTQYF
>-|TRBJ1-1|-|TRBV2
TGTGCCAGCAGTGAACGAGGGAACACTGAAGCTTTCTTT
CASSERGNTEAFF
>-|TRBJ1-3|-|TRBV19
TGTGCCAGTGATTGGGGGCTGAGAGGAAACACCATATATTTT
CASDWGLRGNTIYF
>-|TRBJ1-6|-|TRBV5-6
TGTGCCAGCAGCCTCATCGTCCGGAGAGGCACCTATAATTCACCCCTCCACTTT
CASSLIVRRGTYNSPLHF
>-|TRBJ1-4|-|TRBV4-3
TGCGCCAGCAGCCAAGATCGGGGGGTAGCGAGAGAAAAACTGTTTTTT
CASSQDRGVAREKLFF
>TRBD1|TRBJ1-4|-|TRBV5-1
TGCGCCAGCAGTACTAGCCAGGGGGCGAAAAAACTGTTTTTT
CASSTSQGAKKLFF
>-|TRBJ2-7|-|TRBV9
TGTGCCAGCAGCGTCGGGGGATCCGACTACGAGCAGTACTTC
CASSVGGSDYEQYF
>TRBD1|TRBJ1-1|-|TRBV10-1
TGCGCCAGCAGCGGGACAGGATTGGCGGGGATGAACACTGAAGCTTTCTTT
CASSGTGLAGMNTEAFF
>TRBD2|TRBJ2-1|-|TRBV3-1/TRBV3-2
TGTGCCAGCAGCCAAGGACTAGCGGGGGGCTACAATGAGCAGTTCTTC
CASSQGLAGGYNEQFF
>TRBD1|TRBJ2-7|-|TRBV5-1
TGCGCCAGCAGCTCGAGGACAGGGGCGCACGAGCAGTACTTC
CASSSRTGAHEQYF
>TRBD1|TRBJ1-4|-|TRBV6-5
TGTGCCAGCAGACCCGACAGGGCAGCTAATGAAAAACTGTTTTTT
CASRPDRAANEKLFF
>TRBD2|TRBJ2-7|-|TRBV11-2
TGTGCCAGCAGCTTAGCGGCGGGAGGGGGCCCCTACGAGCAGTACTTC
CASSLAAGGGPYEQYF
>TRBD2|TRBJ2-2|-|TRBV11-3
TGTGCCAGCAGCACCCGGGGGGTCAGCGGGGAGCTGTTTTTT
CASSTRGVSGELFF
>-|TRBJ2-2|-|TRBV5-5
TGTGCCAGCAGCTTGTCGGCCGGGGAGCTGTTTTTT
CASSLSAGELFF
>-|TRBJ2-3|once|TRBV2
TGTGCCAGCATTGACAGGTCAGATACGCAGTATTTT
CASIDRSDTQYF
>TRBD2|TRBJ2-1|-|TRBV5-4
TGTGCCAGCAGCTTCAGCGGGGGGCCATACAATGAGCAGTTCTTC
CASSFSGGPYNEQFF
>-|TRBJ1-1|-|TRBV15
TGTGCCACCAGCAGAGGACTGGAGGGGCGTGAAGCTTTCTTT
CATSRGLEGREAFF
>-|TRBJ2-6|-|TRBV15
TGTGCCACCAGCAGAGATACAGTTCCTGGGGCCAACGTCCTGACTTTC
CATSRDTVPGANVLTF